The 21 T cell receptor beta chains reported below all come from one sample, sequenced in a study of T cells expressing NK-cell markers. TCRdb re-called the 5' RACE reads, yielding one record per CDR3 amino acid sequence without DNA. The sample has some 600,000 distinct CDR3 sequences, and its top ten clones hold about 3.6%. The sequenced material came from blood T cells: a sorted CD56 or NKG2C T cell subset, CD4+ or CD8+ T cells, or bulk PBMC T cells (not recorded which). Source of these receptors: a man between 18 and 29 years old in good health.

This rearrangement joins TRBV6-1 to TRBJ1-6. The CDR3 covers 16 residues. Germline V gene lookup returns CDR1 MNHNS and CDR2 SASEGT. CDR3 loop: CASSPREVAYNSPLHF.

This chain joins TRBV7-2 and TRBJ1-3; checking the TCRdb D call of TRBD1 is not possible without DNA. The CDR3 is made up of 16 amino acids. The germline CDR1 and CDR2 sequences are SGHTA and FQGNSA. CDR3 amino acids: CASSLGGGRLGNTIYF.

The chain carries TRBV30 and TRBJ2-3. The germline V gene encodes CDR1 GTSNPN and CDR2 SVGIG (reference sequence). The CDR3 extends over 14 amino acids. CDR3 sequence reads: CAWVGHKFTDTQYF.

This chain uses TRBV6-5 with TRBJ2-6; TCRdb's D gene call, TRBD1, goes unchecked for lack of DNA. CDR1 and CDR2 from the germline V gene are MNHEY and SVGAGI. The CDR3 sequence is 18 residues long. This CDR3 is CASFYGTGASSGANVLTF.

The chain uses TRBV2 and TRBJ2-3; TCRdb reports TRBD2, a call that lacks DNA to check it against. Germline V gene sequence: CDR1 SNHLY, CDR2 FYNNEI. This CDR3 comprises 12 residues. The CDR3 spells CASRLAGDTQYF. Drawing the rest from reference TRBV2 and TRBJ2-3, the complete variable domain is EPEVTQTPSHQVTQMGQEVILRCVPISNHLYFYWYRQILGQKVEFLVSFYNNEISEKSEIFDDQFSVERPDGSNFTLKIRSTKLEDSAMYFCASRLAGDTQYFGPGTRLTVL.

The chain carries TRBV5-6 and TRBJ2-7; the D call of TRBD1 rests on TCRdb alone, since no DNA is present to check it. The CDR3 contains 13 residues. Germline CDR1 reads SGHDT; CDR2 reads YYEEEE. CDR3 sequence reads: CASSLVGGDEQYF.

V usage is TRBV18 and J usage is TRBJ2-2. The CDR3 spans 12 residues. Per the germline V gene, CDR1 is KGHSH and CDR2 is LQKENI. The chain's CDR3 is CASSPDSGELFF.

The chain employs TRBV24-1 and TRBJ2-1; TCRdb calls TRBD1, which cannot be checked without DNA. In germline, CDR1 is KGHDR, CDR2 SFDVKD. The CDR3 loop spans 14 amino acids. CDR3 residues: CATSDAGGANEQFF.

V is TRBV2 and J is TRBJ1-6. Germline CDR1 is SNHLY and CDR2 is FYNNEI. The CDR3 has 12 amino acids. Here the CDR3 reads CASSEGVRPLHF.

The rearrangement joins TRBV7-9 to TRBJ2-2; TCRdb lists TRBD1, though no DNA is available to test this call. CDR1 SEHNR and CDR2 FQNEAQ come from the germline V gene (reference sequence). CDR3 size: 16 residues. CDR3 sequence: CASSLTTGTGTGELFF.

The chain links TRBV7-2 to TRBJ2-3; the TCRdb call, TRBD1, lacks DNA for checking. The length of the CDR3 is 15 residues. CDR1 is SGHTA and CDR2 is FQGNSA in the germline V gene. The CDR3 sequence: CASRPRDRGTDTQYF.

The J gene is TRBJ2-2, the V gene TRBV20-1; lacking DNA, the TRBD1 call made by TCRdb goes unchecked. The CDR3 covers 12 residues. Germline values: CDR1 DFQATT, CDR2 SNEGSKA (reference sequence). CDR3 protein: CSARVTGWELFF.

The V and J genes are TRBV20-1 and TRBJ1-1; there is no DNA to check the TCRdb D call of TRBD1. There are 15 residues in the CDR3. Germline loops: CDR1 DFQATT, CDR2 SNEGSKA (reference sequence). CDR3: CSARDIVGGHTEAFF.

This chain uses TRBV21-1 with TRBJ2-1; TCRdb calls TRBD2, which cannot be checked without DNA. TRBV21-1 is described as a pseudogene. The CDR3 extends over 20 amino acids. The CDR3 sequence is CASSKDPSRSSGSSYNEQFF.

V gene TRBV12-3 or TRBV12-4 combines with J gene TRBJ1-5. This CDR3 has 17 residues. The chain's CDR3 is CASSFLTTPYSNQPQHF.

V is TRBV6-2 or TRBV6-3 and J is TRBJ2-3; TCRdb reports TRBD1, a call that lacks DNA to check it against. The CDR3 runs 12 residues. Per germline, CDR1 MNHEY and CDR2 SVGEGT. Here the CDR3 reads CASRTGPYTQYF.

This chain joins TRBV20-1 and TRBJ2-1; there is no DNA to check the TCRdb D call of TRBD1. This CDR3 has 16 amino acids. From germline, CDR1 is DFQATT and CDR2 SNEGSKA (reference sequence). The CDR3 sequence is CSAATQGPVSYNEQFF.

This CDR3 is CATSPAGGGYGYTF. The V gene is TRBV6-2 or TRBV6-3, the J gene TRBJ1-2; TCRdb reports TRBD1, a call that lacks DNA to check it against. CDR1 is MNHEY, CDR2 SVGEGT, per germline. The CDR3 extends over 14 amino acids.

This rearrangement joins TRBV29-1 to TRBJ2-6. The CDR3 is made up of 13 amino acids. In germline, CDR1 is SQVTM, CDR2 ANQGSEA. The CDR3 sequence: CSVASSGANVLTF.

The chain recombines TRBV27 with TRBJ2-3. CDR3 length equals 14 residues. The germline V gene encodes CDR1 MNHEY and CDR2 SMNVEV (reference sequence). The CDR3: CASSFRWGMDTQYF.

The chain combines TRBV6-1 with TRBJ2-7; TCRdb calls TRBD2, which cannot be checked without DNA. CDR3 length: 15 residues. From germline, CDR1 is MNHNS and CDR2 SASEGT. The CDR3 is CASSRLAGGPDEQYF.